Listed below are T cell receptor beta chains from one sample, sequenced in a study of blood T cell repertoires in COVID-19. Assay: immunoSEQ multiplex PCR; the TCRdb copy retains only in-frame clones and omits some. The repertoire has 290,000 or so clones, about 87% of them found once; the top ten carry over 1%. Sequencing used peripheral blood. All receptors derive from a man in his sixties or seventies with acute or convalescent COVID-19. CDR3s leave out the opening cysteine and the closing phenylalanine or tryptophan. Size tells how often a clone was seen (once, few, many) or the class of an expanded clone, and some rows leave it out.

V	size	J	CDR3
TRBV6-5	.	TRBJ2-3	ASSYNRALGQY
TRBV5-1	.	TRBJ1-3	ASSLSGGGGNTIY
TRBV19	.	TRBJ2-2	ASSISGSRTGELF
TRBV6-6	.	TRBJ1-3	ASSYGGRGNTIY
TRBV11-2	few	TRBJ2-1	ASSLVSLAAPYNEQF
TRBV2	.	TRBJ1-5	ASSRGVGEVQPQH
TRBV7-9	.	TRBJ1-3	ASSFLGQQGASGNTIY
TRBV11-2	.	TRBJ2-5	ASSPRKAGVETQY
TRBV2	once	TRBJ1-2	ASRGGNYGYT
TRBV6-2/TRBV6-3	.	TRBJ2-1	ASSPGLAGGKPWYNEQF
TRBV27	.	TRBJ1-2	ASSLGGVGGGYT
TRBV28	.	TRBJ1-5	ASSYQTGSSNQPQH
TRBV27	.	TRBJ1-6	ASSKTGKDADNSPLH
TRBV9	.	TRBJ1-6	ASSETGGAGSPLH
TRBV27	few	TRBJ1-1	ASSFWGGTEAF
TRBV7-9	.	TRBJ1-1	ASSFSYTEAF
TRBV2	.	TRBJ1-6	ASRRSDTLNSPLH
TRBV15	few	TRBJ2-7	ATSRDLSGAYEQY
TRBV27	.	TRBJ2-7	ASTRGYEQY
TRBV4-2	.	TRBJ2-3	ASSQARAGGDTQY
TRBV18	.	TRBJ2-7	ASSPRRGGEQY
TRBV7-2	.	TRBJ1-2	ASSHPTGAGYT
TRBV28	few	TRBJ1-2	ASSLSMGTGSGYT
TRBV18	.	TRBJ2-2	ASSPANILNTGELF
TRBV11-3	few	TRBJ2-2	ASSFQAGELF
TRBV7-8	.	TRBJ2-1	ASSLSGDTWNEQF